The clone carrying this T cell receptor (beta chain) came up once. Its antigen remains unidentified. This specimen belongs to a study of cytomegalovirus exposure and HLA in healthy donors. Study-level points and caveats: Several of the most significant clusters appeared, in a later analysis, to be linked to common viral pathogens.

With 60 Vbeta and 13 Jbeta primers, the PCR was carried out. Authors' methods: A later analysis counted around 80 million unique TCR beta chains, some 11 million shared. TCRdb keeps only in-frame clones here, not all; method: immunoSEQ multiplex PCR. The DNA was the basis for D and trimming; V, J and clone size are from that table. The table lists some 160,000 clones, roughly 73% of them singletons. Germline V gene data show CDR1 as SNHLY and CDR2 as FYNNEI. This CDR3 is built from 13 residues. The J segment lost 8 bases and the V segment lost 6 bases, leaving 8 bases of the junction unmatched. The chain recombines TRBV2 with TRBJ1-1; 8 positions agree with TRBD1. The sample was PBMCs. The source is a woman under 40 in good health and CMV-seronegative. The CDR3 reads CASSGQGLSEAFF. The CDR3 DNA reads as TGTGCCAGCAGCGGACAGGGACTATCGGAAGCTTTCTTT.